This record looks at one TCR beta chain sequence and its context. Its target is unknown. The source of the sample is a study of T cell repertoires in cytomegalovirus infection. On the study more broadly: CMV epitopes in the study were HLA-C-restricted (recently identified) and HLA-B-restricted (well studied). The public TCR beta signatures pointed to both CMV infection and matching HLA type. General study points: The study found HLA-C-restricted CMV-specific TCR beta clonotypes dominating the ex vivo response.

Germline CDR1 reads MNHEY; CDR2 reads SMNVEV (reference sequence). The CDR3 is 14 amino acids. Trimming removed 3 bases at V and 1 base at J, with 9 bases between. MiXCR was run by TCRdb on the reads, yielding one entry per CDR3 protein. The sample carries around 770,000 distinct CDR3 sequences, under 35% recorded once. The sequencing here drew on cultured CD8+ T cells from PBMCs, taken from culture after CMV antigen stimulation. The V and J genes are TRBV27 and TRBJ1-1; D ambiguous. This clonotype originated in a human donor in good health (CMV status not recorded). Some clones in this sample may be carry-over from other donors' samples. DNA for the CDR3: TGTGCCAGCAGTTTTAGGTCGAAGAACACTGAAGCTTTCTTT. It yields the protein CASSFRSKNTEAFF.